This T cell receptor beta chain is drawn from a study of blood T cell repertoires in COVID-19. Study-level information: COVID-19 samples collected from the United States, Italy and Spain covered acute and convalescent phases. Nucleic acid was either cDNA or gDNA, and it came from T cells, B-cell-depleted T cells, or PBMCs.

Some clones are missing from TCRdb's copy, which holds only in-frame ones; the method was immunoSEQ multiplex PCR. The sample consists of approximately 200,000 clones, 84% of them appearing once. Cohorts were based on clinical histories the participants reported. The receptor comes from a woman in her twenties or thirties who had recovered from COVID-19. Sequencing used PBMCs or T cells enriched from blood (not recorded which).

CDR3 nucleotide sequence: TGTGCCACAGGTAGGAGGGGTACCAATCAGCCCCAGCATTTT. Amino acids: CATGRRGTNQPQHF. V and J are TRBV24-1 and TRBJ1-5, with a possible D match to TRBD1 (5 bases). CDR3 length equals 14 residues. Germline lookup yields CDR1 KGHDR and CDR2 SFDVKD. Trimming stripped 10 bases from V and 3 bases from J, with 15 bases between.